The present T cell receptor beta chain was sequenced within a study of blood T cells in healthy people across ages. The CDR3 runs to 15 residues. V dropped 0 bases and J dropped 1 base, with 11 bases sitting between them. The germline V gene has CDR1 SGHRS and CDR2 YFSETQ. For the second PCR, which ran for roughly 6 to 11 cycles, a sample-barcoded 5' primer and a J-beta primer mix were used. TCRdb redid the calling of the 5' RACE reads with MiXCR, one entry per CDR3 protein. This table has roughly 1,500,000 distinct CDR3 sequences, approximately 32% appearing once. Source material: blood. This chain links TRBV5-1 with TRBJ2-7; TRBD1 or TRBD2 may be the D gene (5 bases each). This receptor was taken from a young woman in good health. The CDR3, as DNA: TGCGCCAGCAGCTTGGAGAGCTGGGGGTCCTACGAGCAGTACTTC. Translated, it gives CASSLESWGSYEQYF.